Shown below are 14 T cell receptor beta chains from a single sample sequenced in a study of cytotoxic CD8 clonotypes in ibrutinib-treated CLL. Profiled with immunoSEQ multiplex PCR; TCRdb holds only in-frame clones, not every one. The sample shows over 120,000 clones, around three quarters of them seen only once. The material was PBMCs, obtained after 12 months of ibrutinib treatment. The receptors shown here come from a human donor with chronic lymphocytic leukemia.

A single count supports this clone. The chain recombines TRBV15 with TRBJ1-2, with 7 bases fitting TRBD1. CDR1 LNHNV and CDR2 YYDKDF come from the germline V gene (reference sequence). The CDR3 runs to 16 residues. The junction had 12 bases not matched to a gene; V was cut back by 0 bases and J by 8 bases. The CDR3 spells CATSREPTGAVGGYTF. CDR3 DNA sequence: TGTGCCACCAGCAGAGAACCAACAGGGGCGGTAGGAGGCTACACCTTC.

This rearrangement joins TRBV10-1 to TRBJ2-1; maybe TRBD2 (6 bases). Trimming took off 1 base at V and 5 bases at J, with 9 bases between the two ends. CDR3 size: 14 residues. Germline CDR1 reads WNHNN; CDR2 reads SYGVQD (reference sequence). The CDR3 coding sequence is TGCGCCAGCAGTGAGTTTAGCGGACACAATGAGCAGTTCTTC. Protein product: CASSEFSGHNEQFF.

The chain uses TRBV4-2 and TRBJ1-2; D is unclear. V lost 1 base and J 3 bases, leaving 6 bases between the germline ends. CDR3 length: 13 residues. Germline assignment: CDR1 LGHNA and CDR2 YNFKEQ. CDR3 region: CASSQGRDYGYTF. CDR3 sequence (DNA): TGTGCCAGCAGCCAAGGACGGGACTATGGCTACACCTTC.

There are a few counts of this clone. The rearrangement links TRBV30 to TRBJ2-2; the D is unclear. Deletions cut 5 bases from V and 7 bases from J, with 11 bases between. Germline V CDR1 and CDR2: GTSNPN, SVGIG (reference sequence). This CDR3 has 12 residues. The CDR3 spells CAWDGRGGELFF. DNA of the CDR3: TGTGCCTGGGATGGACGAGGCGGGGAGCTGTTTTTT. The whole variable domain, remainder taken from reference TRBV30 and TRBJ2-2, is SQTIHQWPATLVQPVGSPLSLECTVEGTSNPNLYWYRQAAGRGLQLLFYSVGIGQISSEVPQNLSASRPQDRQFILSSKKLLLSDSGFYLCAWDGRGGELFFGEGSRLTVL.

This clone was observed a handful of times. The rearrangement links TRBV4-3 to TRBJ1-4; the D gene is possibly TRBD1 (5 bases). The CDR3 spans 15 residues. The germline CDR1 and CDR2 sequences are LGHNA and YSLEER. V gave up 2 bases and J gave up 5 bases, with 12 bases separating them. This CDR3 is CASSQNGRENEKLFF. CDR3 nucleotide sequence: TGCGCCAGCAGCCAAAATGGCAGGGAGAATGAAAAACTGTTTTTT.

The chain carries TRBV18 and TRBJ2-3; D unresolved. This CDR3 has 12 residues. Germline CDR1 and CDR2: KGHSH and LQKENI. V was pared by 2 bases and J by 4 bases, with 4 bases between. The DNA of the CDR3 is TGTGCCAGCTCACCAAGCGCAGATACGCAGTATTTT. Translating gives CASSPSADTQYF.

The rearrangement links TRBV4-3 to TRBJ2-5; 12 positions agree with TRBD2. The CDR3 length is 19 residues. V shed 0 bases and J 4 bases; nucleotides not matched to a gene: 12. The germline CDR1 and CDR2 sequences are LGHNA and YSLEER. This CDR3 is CASSQDFFRPSGGGETQYF. As DNA, the CDR3 is TGCGCCAGCAGCCAAGATTTTTTCCGACCTAGCGGGGGGGGAGAGACCCAGTACTTC.

This clone was observed once. V gene TRBV25-1 combines with J gene TRBJ2-5; maybe TRBD2 (5 bases). V dropped 4 bases and J dropped 0 bases, with 21 bases sitting between them. CDR1 MGHDK and CDR2 SYGVNS come from the germline V gene. The CDR3 covers 18 residues. As DNA, the CDR3 is TGTGCCAGCAGTGGTATTGCGGAGCGGAATTTGTACCAAGAGACCCAGTACTTC. Residues: CASSGIAERNLYQETQYF. The full variable domain, completed using reference TRBV25-1 and TRBJ2-5, is EADIYQTPRYLVIGTGKKITLECSQTMGHDKMYWYQQDPGMELHLIHYSYGVNSTEKGDLSSESTVSRIRTEHFPLTLESARPSHTSQYLCASSGIAERNLYQETQYFGPGTRLLVL.

The J gene is TRBJ2-5, the V gene TRBV6-5; 7 bases fit TRBD2. The J segment lost 2 bases and the V segment lost 6 bases, leaving 6 bases of the junction unmatched. Germline assignment: CDR1 MNHEY and CDR2 SVGAGI. CDR3 length: 14 residues. CDR3 DNA sequence: TGTGCCAGCAGCCTACTAGCGCCGCAAGAGACCCAGTACTTC. Residues: CASSLLAPQETQYF.

The chain uses TRBV15 and TRBJ2-1; 7 bases agree with TRBD2. The germline gives CDR1 LNHNV, CDR2 YYDKDF (reference sequence). This CDR3 has 15 residues. The junction had 9 bases not matched to a gene; V was cut back by 5 bases and J by 5 bases. In nucleotides, the CDR3 is TGTGCCACCAGCGGCCTAGCGGCCTATGACAATGAGCAGTTCTTC. This sequence encodes CATSGLAAYDNEQFF.

The rearrangement uses TRBV11-2 and TRBJ2-1, with 8 bases matching TRBD2. The CDR3 totals 15 residues. Trimming removed 8 bases from V and 10 bases from J; junction bases left unmatched: 16. From germline, CDR1 is SGHAT and CDR2 FQNNGV. The CDR3 coding sequence is TGTGCCAGCCAACACGGGACTAGAAGTACGAAAGAGCAGTTCTTC. Translation gives CASQHGTRSTKEQFF.

This clone was recorded only once. The DNA for the CDR3 is TGTGCCAGCAGCGCGTCCGGGACTAGCGGGATTTACGAGCAGTACTTC. Translation gives CASSASGTSGIYEQYF. The chain joins TRBV9 to TRBJ2-7, with 13 bases aligning to TRBD2. The V gene end was trimmed by 3 bases and the J gene end by 4 bases; junction bases not matched to a gene: 7. Germline CDR1 reads SGDLS; CDR2 reads YYNGEE. This CDR3 region has 16 residues. The full variable domain, rest sourced from reference TRBV9 and TRBJ2-7, is DSGVTQTPKHLITATGQRVTLRCSPRSGDLSVYWYQQSLDQGLQFLIQYYNGEERAKGNILERFSAQQFPDLHSELNLSSLELGDSALYFCASSASGTSGIYEQYFGPGTRLTVT.

This sequence joins TRBV4-1 and TRBJ2-1, with 10 bases lining up with TRBD2. The CDR3 sequence is 15 residues long. V lost 5 bases to trimming and J lost 5 bases; unmatched junction nucleotides: 6. CDR1 is MGHRA, CDR2 YSYEKL, per germline. For the CDR3, the DNA is TGCGCCAGCAGCTTCGGACTAGCGGCCAACAATGAGCAGTTCTTC. It translates to CASSFGLAANNEQFF.

V is TRBV5-5 and J is TRBJ2-1; tentatively, D is TRBD1 or TRBD2 (6 bases each). V lost 4 bases, J lost 13 bases, and 18 bases lay in between. CDR3 length: 13 amino acids. Germline V CDR1 and CDR2: SGHKS, YYEKEE (reference sequence). In DNA, the CDR3 is TGTGCCAGCAGCGTACAGGGACTGCGTCCCCAGTTCTTC. Its protein product is CASSVQGLRPQFF.